Below, 18 T cell receptor beta chains from the same sample are listed, as sequenced in a study of OX40 agonist ivuxolimab in advanced cancers. The method was immunoSEQ multiplex PCR; TCRdb's version includes in-frame clones alone and lacks a portion of them. Of tens of thousands of clones listed, more than 75% were seen once; the top ten hold roughly 27%. Sequenced here: CD4+ or CD8+ T cells sorted from blood, sampled in a trial of the OX40 agonist ivuxolimab. The receptor source for this set is an adult with an advanced solid tumor such as melanoma, head and neck, liver or kidney cancer.

Concerning this clone itself: The sample holds other DNA sequences that translate to the same CDR3. The chain employs TRBV9 and TRBJ2-3, with 8 bases fitting TRBD1. The germline V gene has CDR1 SGDLS and CDR2 YYNGEE. The ends lost 2 bases at V and 0 bases at J; junction bases unmatched: 5. This CDR3 has 16 amino acids. The CDR3 DNA reads TGTGCCAGCAGCGTCGGGACAGGCCTTAGCACAGATACGCAGTATTTT. Translation: CASSVGTGLSTDTQYF.

The chain couples TRBV30 to TRBJ2-1; D uncertain. This CDR3 region has 13 residues. The V and J ends lost 5 bases and 0 bases respectively, with 8 bases between them. Germline V gene sequence: CDR1 GTSNPN, CDR2 SVGIG (reference sequence). The CDR3 nucleotides are TGTGCCTGGGACTTTAGCTCCTACAATGAGCAGTTCTTC. Residues: CAWDFSSYNEQFF.

CDR3 residues: CAGGQGLGDEQYF. In nucleotides, the CDR3 is TGTGCCGGCGGACAGGGTTTAGGCGACGAGCAGTACTTC. The chain has TRBV2 and TRBJ2-7; TRBD1 aligns across 8 bases. In germline, CDR1 is SNHLY, CDR2 FYNNEI. This CDR3 has 13 amino acids. With 11 bases clipped from V and 5 bases from J, the junction kept 11 bases outside the gene matches.

The chain uses TRBV10-2 and TRBJ1-5; no clear D. The V gene's germline CDR1 is WSHSY and CDR2 SAAADI. V was trimmed by 10 bases and J by 2 bases, leaving 18 bases between them. The CDR3 extends over 15 amino acids. As DNA, the CDR3 is TGCGCCACCTCACAGTGGGAGCGGCGCAATCAGCCCCAGCATTTT. It specifies CATSQWERRNQPQHF.

The chain links TRBV28 to TRBJ2-7; D unresolved. Germline V gene data show CDR1 as MDHEN and CDR2 as SYDVKM. The V end was cut by 6 bases, the J end by 5 bases, with 5 bases between. The CDR3 loop spans 10 amino acids. CDR3 amino acids: CASRSHEQYF. The CDR3 bases are TGTGCCAGCAGGTCCCACGAGCAGTACTTC.

This chain uses TRBV19 with TRBJ2-3, with D unclear. Germline values: CDR1 LNHDA, CDR2 SQIVND (reference sequence). The CDR3 is made up of 16 amino acids. V lost 3 bases, J lost 1 base, and 14 bases lay in between. CDR3 sequence reads: CASSITLFGGTDTQYF. The CDR3 region has the DNA TGTGCCAGTAGTATTACTCTTTTTGGGGGCACAGATACGCAGTATTTT.

The V gene is TRBV11-3, the J gene TRBJ2-1; 9 bases match TRBD2. V lost 8 bases to trimming and J lost 3 bases; unmatched junction nucleotides: 14. This CDR3 contains 17 residues. Germline-derived CDR1 and CDR2 are SGHNT and YENEEA. The CDR3 is CASSDTGLAGSYNEQFF. The CDR3 DNA follows: TGTGCCAGCTCCGATACGGGCCTAGCGGGAAGCTACAATGAGCAGTTCTTC.

The J gene is TRBJ2-1, the V gene TRBV2; no definite D call. Germline-derived CDR1 and CDR2 are SNHLY and FYNNEI. The CDR3 extends over 14 amino acids. Trimming shortened V by 10 bases and J by 3 bases, and 16 bases separated the two germline ends. In DNA, the CDR3 is TGTGCCAAAGACCTGGTGGGGAACTACAATGAGCAGTTCTTC. Encoded protein: CAKDLVGNYNEQFF.

This clone was seen a single time. The gene calls are TRBV7-8 and TRBJ2-7; the D is unclear. CDR1 and CDR2 (germline): SGHVS, FQNEAQ. CDR3 length: 15 amino acids. Trimming removed 1 base at V and 1 base at J, with 11 bases between. The CDR3 bases are TGTGCCAGCAGCTTAGACGACGGTCAGTCCTACGAGCAGTACTTC. Its translation is CASSLDDGQSYEQYF.

In DNA, the CDR3 is TGTGCCAGCAGCTTATGGGGCCGGTTCGAGCAGTACTTC. Translating gives CASSLWGRFEQYF. This chain links TRBV5-6 with TRBJ2-7, with a weak D call TRBD1 (5 bases). V was pared by 2 bases and J by 6 bases, with 12 bases between. The CDR3 extends over 13 amino acids. CDR1 and CDR2 from the germline V gene are SGHDT and YYEEEE.

V is TRBV6-5 and J is TRBJ2-7; possibly TRBD1 or TRBD2 for D (5 bases each). CDR1 is MNHEY and CDR2 is SVGAGI in the germline V gene. The CDR3 spans 13 residues. The V end was cut by 6 bases, the J end by 5 bases, with 14 bases between. CDR3 sequence reads: CASSAEGENEQYF. DNA for the CDR3: TGTGCCAGCAGCGCCGAAGGGGAGAACGAGCAGTACTTC.

CDR3 loop: CASSGRFGGPNQPQHF. The CDR3 bases are TGTGCCAGTAGTGGCCGGTTCGGGGGACCCAATCAGCCCCAGCATTTT. The chain employs TRBV19 and TRBJ1-5, with a tentative D call TRBD1 (5 bases). CDR1 is LNHDA, CDR2 SQIVND, per germline (reference sequence). The CDR3 is 16 amino acids. The V gene lost 5 bases and the J gene lost 3 bases, with 17 bases spanning the gap.

This clone rates as medium-sized. The chain links TRBV29-1 to TRBJ1-1; D possibly corresponds to TRBD1 (5 bases). Germline V gene lookup returns CDR1 SQVTM and CDR2 ANQGSEA. The CDR3 is 13 amino acids. With 6 bases removed from V and 0 bases from J, the gap between germline ends came to 11 bases. This chain's CDR3 is CSVKGRVNTEAFF. Written as DNA, the CDR3 is TGCAGCGTAAAGGGGAGAGTGAACACTGAAGCTTTCTTT.

This clone has just one count. Germline and junction disagree at one end, which may indicate a read error. This chain connects TRBV28 to TRBJ2-5; 11 bases fit TRBD2. The CDR3 is 15 residues long. Germline CDR1 is MDHEN and CDR2 is SYDVKM. As DNA, the CDR3 is TGTGCCAGCAGTTCCCTGGGACTAGCGGATCCCCTGAAGAACTTC. It translates to CASSSLGLADPLKNF.

This chain uses TRBV25-1 with TRBJ2-7; possible D gene TRBD1, 6 bases. With 2 bases removed from V and 0 bases from J, the gap between germline ends came to 8 bases. CDR1 and CDR2 (germline): MGHDK, SYGVNS. The CDR3 contains 14 residues. CDR3 sequence reads: CASSETGFSYEQYF. The DNA of the CDR3 is TGTGCCAGCAGTGAAACAGGGTTCTCCTACGAGCAGTACTTC.

This clone was seen once. The V and J genes are TRBV7-6 and TRBJ2-1, with 10 bases that match TRBD2. Germline V gene lookup returns CDR1 SGHVS and CDR2 FNYEAQ. Trimming took 6 bases from V and 2 from J; bases not matched to a gene: 4. The CDR3 contains 15 residues. CDR3 sequence: CASRKREGAYNEQFF. The CDR3 nucleotides are TGTGCCAGCAGGAAGCGGGAGGGCGCCTACAATGAGCAGTTCTTC.

The rearrangement uses TRBV9 and TRBJ2-5; 11 bases match TRBD2. The V gene's germline CDR1 is SGDLS and CDR2 YYNGEE. The CDR3 is made up of 14 amino acids. Losses at the gene ends were 5 bases for V and 5 bases for J; bases not matched to a gene: 5. CDR3 in DNA: TGTGCCAGCAGTCTAGCGGGAGGAGGTGAGACCCAGTACTTC. Translation gives CASSLAGGGETQYF.

This chain's CDR3 is CASSEALGYEQYF. For the CDR3, the DNA is TGTGCCAGCAGTGAAGCGCTAGGTTACGAGCAGTACTTC. The chain carries TRBV2 and TRBJ2-7; D ambiguous. The CDR3 spans 13 residues. V dropped 0 bases and J dropped 4 bases, with 7 bases sitting between them. CDR1 and CDR2 from the germline V gene are SNHLY and FYNNEI.